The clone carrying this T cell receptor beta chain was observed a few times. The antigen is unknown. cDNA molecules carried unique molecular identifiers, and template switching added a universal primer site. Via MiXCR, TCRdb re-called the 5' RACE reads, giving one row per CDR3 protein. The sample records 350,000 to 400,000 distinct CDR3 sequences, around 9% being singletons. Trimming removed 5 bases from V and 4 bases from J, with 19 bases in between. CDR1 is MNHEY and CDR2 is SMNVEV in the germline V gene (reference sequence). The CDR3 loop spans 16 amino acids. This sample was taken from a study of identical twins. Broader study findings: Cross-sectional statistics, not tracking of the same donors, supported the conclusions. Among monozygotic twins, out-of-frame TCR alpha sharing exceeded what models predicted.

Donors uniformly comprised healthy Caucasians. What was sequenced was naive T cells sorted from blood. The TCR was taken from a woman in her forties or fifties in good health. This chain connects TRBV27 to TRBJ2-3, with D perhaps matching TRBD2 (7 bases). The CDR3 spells CASSLRGGGGSDTQYF. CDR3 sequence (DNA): TGTGCCAGCAGTCTACGGGGAGGGGGAGGCTCAGATACGCAGTATTTT.